One sample yielded the 11 T cell receptor beta chains listed below, sequenced in a study of blood T cell repertoires in COVID-19. Method: immunoSEQ multiplex PCR; TCRdb's copy keeps in-frame clones and lacks some. The sample has about 140,000 clones, approximately 90% seen once. The specimen sequenced was peripheral blood. Receptor source: a woman aged 80 or over with acute or convalescent COVID-19.

The V and J genes are TRBV4-3 and TRBJ1-4; a weak D match, TRBD1 (6 bases). The CDR3 extends over 15 amino acids. Germline lookup yields CDR1 LGHNA and CDR2 YSLEER. The V end was cut by 0 bases, the J end by 7 bases, with 12 bases between. CDR3 sequence (DNA): TGCGCCAGCAGCCAAGATACAGGGATTCTTGAAAAACTGTTTTTT. It codes for CASSQDTGILEKLFF.

CDR3 sequence: CASSLKGTGVNSPLHF. The CDR3 bases are TGTGCCAGCAGTTTAAAGGGGACAGGGGTAAATTCACCCCTCCACTTT. The chain has TRBV6-5 and TRBJ1-6; 10 bases align to TRBD1. CDR3 length: 16 amino acids. Germline lookup yields CDR1 MNHEY and CDR2 SVGAGI. Trimming took 4 bases from V and 7 from J; bases not matched to a gene: 7.

The V and J genes are TRBV4-1 and TRBJ1-1, with D unresolved. V was pared by 4 bases and J by 5 bases, with 17 bases between. This CDR3 has 15 amino acids. Germline V gives CDR1 MGHRA, CDR2 YSYEKL. The CDR3 loop is CASSPQAGVATEAFF. CDR3 in DNA: TGCGCCAGCAGCCCCCAGGCCGGGGTGGCAACTGAAGCTTTCTTT.

The V call is TRBV19, the J call TRBJ1-1, with D possibly being TRBD1 (6 bases). The CDR3 covers 16 residues. CDR1 and CDR2 from the germline V gene are LNHDA and SQIVND (reference sequence). Trimming left V 3 bases short and J 0 bases short, with 14 bases between. The chain's CDR3 is CASSIHPQGLNTEAFF. In DNA, the CDR3 is TGTGCCAGTAGTATTCACCCACAGGGCTTGAACACTGAAGCTTTCTTT.

The chain combines TRBV5-1 with TRBJ1-3, with D hard to call. Germline V gene data show CDR1 as SGHRS and CDR2 as YFSETQ. The germline V and J ends were trimmed by 4 bases and 4 bases, with 6 bases remaining between them. The CDR3 covers 12 residues. The CDR3 spells CASSPLGNTIYF. CDR3 in DNA: TGCGCCAGCAGCCCCTTGGGAAACACCATATATTTT.

The chain has TRBV30 and TRBJ2-5, with D perhaps TRBD1 (5 bases). The germline V gene encodes CDR1 GTSNPN and CDR2 SVGIG (reference sequence). The CDR3 extends over 10 amino acids. V was shortened by 7 bases and J by 3 bases, with 6 bases between the two germline ends. Written as DNA, the CDR3 is TGTGCCTTCAGGGAAGAGACCCAGTACTTC. This gives the protein CAFREETQYF.

V usage is TRBV6-6 and J usage is TRBJ1-2; maybe TRBD1 (6 bases). Trimming left V 5 bases short and J 5 bases short, with 15 bases between. CDR3 length: 14 residues. Germline V gene sequence: CDR1 MNHNY, CDR2 SVGAGI (reference sequence). The CDR3 DNA reads TGTGCCAGCAGTCCACGGGGGGGCGAGTATGGCTACACCTTC. It is translated as CASSPRGGEYGYTF.

The chain links TRBV7-8 to TRBJ2-1; a possible D gene is TRBD2 (5 bases). The CDR3 spans 16 residues. Germline CDR1 is SGHVS and CDR2 is FQNEAQ. Between the trimmed V and J ends, which lost 0 bases and 0 bases, there was a span of 9 bases. Written as DNA, the CDR3 is TGTGCCAGCAGCTTAGCTCGGAGGAGCTCCTACAATGAGCAGTTCTTC. Translating it yields CASSLARRSSYNEQFF.

The chain recombines TRBV5-4 with TRBJ2-1; perhaps TRBD2 as D (5 bases). Germline CDR1 reads SGHNT; CDR2 reads YYREEE (reference sequence). With 1 base removed from V and 3 bases from J, the gap between germline ends came to 14 bases. CDR3 length equals 16 residues. CDR3 nucleotides: TGTGCCAGCAGCTTGAATGAGCGGCAAATCTACAATGAGCAGTTCTTC. This codes for CASSLNERQIYNEQFF.

This clone was detected only a few times. CDR3 coding DNA: TGTGCTAGTGGTCTATATCAGCCCCAGCATTTT. This sequence encodes CASGLYQPQHF. V usage is TRBV12-5 and J usage is TRBJ1-5; no firm D call. V was shortened by 5 bases and J by 5 bases, with 4 bases between the two germline ends. The CDR3 length is 11 residues. Germline V gene lookup returns CDR1 LGHNT and CDR2 FRNRAP.

The chain employs TRBV18 and TRBJ2-3, with D hard to call. Germline assignment: CDR1 KGHSH and CDR2 LQKENI. The length of the CDR3 is 16 residues. The V end was cut by 6 bases, the J end by 0 bases, with 16 bases between. The CDR3 loop is CASSPQRSGSTDTQYF. The CDR3, as DNA: TGTGCCAGCTCCCCCCAGAGGAGTGGCAGCACAGATACGCAGTATTTT.